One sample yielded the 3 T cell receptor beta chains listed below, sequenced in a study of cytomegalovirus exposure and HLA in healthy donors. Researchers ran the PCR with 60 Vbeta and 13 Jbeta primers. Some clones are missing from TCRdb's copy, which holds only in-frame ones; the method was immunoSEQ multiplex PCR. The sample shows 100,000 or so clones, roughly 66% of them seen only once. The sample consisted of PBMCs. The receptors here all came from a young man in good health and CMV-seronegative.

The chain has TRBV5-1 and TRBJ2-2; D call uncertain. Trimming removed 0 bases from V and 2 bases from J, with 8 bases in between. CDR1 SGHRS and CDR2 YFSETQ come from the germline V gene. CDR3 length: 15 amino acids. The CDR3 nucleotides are TGCGCCAGCAGCTTGGGACAACCAAACACCGGGGAGCTGTTTTTT. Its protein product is CASSLGQPNTGELFF.

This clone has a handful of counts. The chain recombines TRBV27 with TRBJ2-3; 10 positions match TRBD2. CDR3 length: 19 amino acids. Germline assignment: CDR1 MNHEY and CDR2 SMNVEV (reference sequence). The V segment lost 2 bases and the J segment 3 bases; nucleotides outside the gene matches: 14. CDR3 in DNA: TGTGCCAGCAGTTTAGGGCTAGCGGGGGCCCCCCTCGGAACAGATACGCAGTATTTT. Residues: CASSLGLAGAPLGTDTQYF.

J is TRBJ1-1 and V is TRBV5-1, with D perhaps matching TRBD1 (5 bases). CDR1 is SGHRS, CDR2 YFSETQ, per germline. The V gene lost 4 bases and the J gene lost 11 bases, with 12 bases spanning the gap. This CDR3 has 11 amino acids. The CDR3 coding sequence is TGCGCCAGCAGCGCAGGGAATTCCGCTTTCTTT. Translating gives CASSAGNSAFF.